The 18 T cell receptor beta chains below come from one sample, sequenced in a study of CD8 T cell repertoires and HIV-1 epitope variants. Their target antigens are unknown. Clones were sequenced by immunoSEQ multiplex PCR, and TCRdb holds only the in-frame ones, with some missing. The table records several thousand clones, 64% of them present only once. Sequences were obtained from cultured CD8+ T cells derived from PBMCs. Receptors originate from a male donor with HIV.

The sample holds a few counts of this clone. The chain couples TRBV5-8 to TRBJ1-3; D might be TRBD1 (5 bases). This CDR3 is built from 15 residues. V gave up 2 bases and J gave up 2 bases, with 11 bases separating them. Germline loops: CDR1 SGHTS, CDR2 YDEGEE. As DNA, the CDR3 is TGTGCCAGCAGCTTCGGACGGGACCCTGGAAACACCATATATTTT. Amino acids: CASSFGRDPGNTIYF.

The CDR3 DNA is TGTGCCAGCAGCTTAGAACAGGCTTTGAACACTGAAGCTTTCTTT. Protein sequence: CASSLEQALNTEAFF. V gene TRBV11-2 combines with J gene TRBJ1-1, with D possibly matching TRBD1 (5 bases). This CDR3 region has 15 residues. In germline, CDR1 is SGHAT, CDR2 FQNNGV. V lost 0 bases and J lost 0, with 8 bases in between.

J is TRBJ2-1 and V is TRBV6-5, with a possible D match to TRBD1 (6 bases). Trimming stripped 4 bases from V and 0 bases from J, with 10 bases between. Per germline, CDR1 MNHEY and CDR2 SVGAGI. The CDR3 contains 15 residues. This CDR3 reads CASSLTGSSYNEQFF. DNA for the CDR3: TGTGCCAGCAGTTTGACAGGTAGCTCCTACAATGAGCAGTTCTTC.

The gene calls are TRBV29-1 and TRBJ1-5, with D unclear. Trimming stripped 4 bases from V and 5 bases from J, with 18 bases between. The germline V gene encodes CDR1 SQVTM and CDR2 ANQGSEA. CDR3 size: 15 residues. The CDR3 nucleotides are TGCAGCGTTGTGGGTCGGGCCGGGTCCGATCAGCCCCAGCATTTT. It encodes CSVVGRAGSDQPQHF. Looking up the rest from reference TRBV29-1 and TRBJ1-5 gives the full variable domain: SAVISQKPSRDICQRGTSLTIQCQVDSQVTMMFWYRQQPGQSLTLIATANQGSEATYESGFVIDKFPISRPNLTFSTLTVSNMSPEDSSIYLCSVVGRAGSDQPQHFGDGTRLSIL.

The chain carries TRBV30 and TRBJ1-1; D might be TRBD1 (5 bases). CDR3 length equals 15 residues. CDR1 is GTSNPN, CDR2 SVGIG, per germline (reference sequence). V was clipped by 2 bases and J by 3 bases, with 16 bases between them. The CDR3 region is CAWSSWGGVDTEAFF. The CDR3 DNA sequence: TGTGCCTGGAGTTCTTGGGGGGGGGTTGACACTGAAGCTTTCTTT. The full variable domain, completed using reference TRBV30 and TRBJ1-1, is SQTIHQWPATLVQPVGSPLSLECTVEGTSNPNLYWYRQAAGRGLQLLFYSVGIGQISSEVPQNLSASRPQDRQFILSSKKLLLSDSGFYLCAWSSWGGVDTEAFFGQGTRLTVV.

The chain recombines TRBV5-6 with TRBJ1-5; D perhaps matches TRBD1 (6 bases). This CDR3 spans 14 amino acids. Between the trimmed V and J ends, which lost 2 bases and 7 bases, there was a span of 13 bases. The germline gives CDR1 SGHDT, CDR2 YYEEEE. The CDR3 sequence: CASSFRGGRQPQHF. The CDR3 nucleotides are TGTGCCAGCAGCTTTAGGGGGGGGCGGCAGCCCCAGCATTTT.

V gene TRBV7-9 combines with J gene TRBJ2-3; 7 bases are a match to TRBD2. This CDR3 contains 14 residues. V was pared by 5 bases and J by 2 bases, with 4 bases of the junction left unmatched. Germline assignment: CDR1 SEHNR and CDR2 FQNEAQ (reference sequence). The CDR3 reads CASSPSGNTDTQYF. The CDR3, as DNA: TGTGCCAGCAGCCCGAGCGGGAACACAGATACGCAGTATTTT.

V is TRBV10-3 and J is TRBJ1-2; D is perhaps TRBD1 (5 bases). V lost 0 bases and J 8 bases, leaving 16 bases between the germline ends. This CDR3 spans 15 amino acids. In germline, CDR1 is ENHRY, CDR2 SYGVKD. The CDR3 nucleotides read TGTGCCATCAGTGAGTCCGGGGGGATTGGGGAAGGCTACACCTTC. Translating gives CAISESGGIGEGYTF.

The J gene is TRBJ1-2, the V gene TRBV27, with D hard to call. This CDR3 is 11 amino acids long. CDR1 is MNHEY and CDR2 is SMNVEV in the germline V gene (reference sequence). Trimming cost V 6 bases and J 8 bases, with 10 bases left between them. The CDR3 here is CASRGEGGYTF. The DNA of the CDR3 is TGTGCCAGCAGGGGTGAGGGCGGCTACACCTTC.

This clone was seen more than once but under ten times. The chain recombines TRBV5-4 with TRBJ1-3; TRBD1 aligns across 9 bases. The germline gives CDR1 SGHNT, CDR2 YYREEE (reference sequence). With 2 bases clipped from V and 6 bases from J, the junction kept 6 bases outside the gene matches. The CDR3 spans 15 residues. CDR3 protein: CASSFGTGYLNTIYF. DNA of the CDR3: TGTGCCAGCAGCTTCGGGACAGGGTACTTAAACACCATATATTTT.

The J gene is TRBJ2-2, the V gene TRBV10-3; D uncertain. The germline V gene encodes CDR1 ENHRY and CDR2 SYGVKD. The CDR3 consists of 15 residues. Between the trimmed V and J ends, which lost 4 bases and 2 bases, there was a span of 11 bases. This CDR3 is CAISVMETNTGELFF. CDR3 nucleotide sequence: TGTGCCATCAGTGTGATGGAGACCAACACCGGGGAGCTGTTTTTT.

The V gene is TRBV2, the J gene TRBJ2-2; D might be TRBD2 (6 bases). Trimming removed 3 bases at V and 0 bases at J, with 11 bases between. Per the germline V gene, CDR1 is SNHLY and CDR2 is FYNNEI. This CDR3 spans 16 amino acids. DNA for the CDR3: TGTGCCAGCAGTGAGATCGGGAGATCGAACACCGGGGAGCTGTTTTTT. Translation: CASSEIGRSNTGELFF. Combining the CDR3 with reference TRBV2 and TRBJ2-2 gives the whole variable domain EPEVTQTPSHQVTQMGQEVILRCVPISNHLYFYWYRQILGQKVEFLVSFYNNEISEKSEIFDDQFSVERPDGSNFTLKIRSTKLEDSAMYFCASSEIGRSNTGELFFGEGSRLTVL.

V is TRBV7-2 and J is TRBJ2-7; TRBD2 matches 11 bases. Germline V gives CDR1 SGHTA, CDR2 FQGNSA. Trimming took 1 base from V and 0 from J; bases not matched to a gene: 2. This CDR3 is 16 amino acids long. The CDR3 region has the DNA TGTGCCAGCAGCTTAGGACTAGCGGGGATCTCCTACGAGCAGTACTTC. Translating it yields CASSLGLAGISYEQYF.

The rearrangement uses TRBV2 and TRBJ1-4; 8 bases map to TRBD1. The trim removed 3 bases at V and 4 bases at J, leaving 10 bases unmatched. This CDR3 is built from 17 residues. CDR1 is SNHLY, CDR2 FYNNEI, per germline. Here the CDR3 DNA reads TGTGCCAGCAGTGACTGGGCAGGGGGCAGTGATAATGAAAAACTGTTTTTT. Amino acid sequence: CASSDWAGGSDNEKLFF.

The chain recombines TRBV11-3 with TRBJ2-5; 7 nucleotides align to TRBD1. V lost 3 bases to trimming and J lost 1 base; unmatched junction nucleotides: 2. The CDR3 has 14 residues. Germline-derived CDR1 and CDR2 are SGHNT and YENEEA. The CDR3 spells CASSLDRSQETQYF. The CDR3 nucleotides read TGTGCCAGCAGCTTGGACAGGTCCCAAGAGACCCAGTACTTC.

As concerns this clone: Sequence at one end of the junction differs from germline and may be a read error. The J gene is TRBJ2-7, the V gene TRBV28; D may correspond to TRBD1 or TRBD2 (7 bases each). The CDR3 covers 14 residues. The V gene's germline CDR1 is MDHEN and CDR2 SYDVKM. This chain's CDR3 is CASSVQGVPERGDF. The CDR3 nucleotides are TGTGCCAGCAGTGTCCAGGGGGTCCCAGAACGGGGGGACTTC.

V and J are TRBV27 and TRBJ2-7, with 8 nucleotides matching TRBD1. Germline assignment: CDR1 MNHEY and CDR2 SMNVEV (reference sequence). J gave up 6 bases and V 5 bases, and 9 bases lay outside the gene matches. The CDR3 extends over 14 amino acids. The CDR3 bases are TGTGCCAGCAGTCCCGGGACAGGTTTCGGCGAGCAGTACTTC. It yields the protein CASSPGTGFGEQYF.

The chain combines TRBV11-3 with TRBJ2-7, with D uncertain. CDR1 SGHNT and CDR2 YENEEA come from the germline V gene. The V end lost 3 bases, the J end lost 0 bases, and 6 bases lay between the germline ends. The CDR3 has 13 amino acids. The CDR3: CASSFSSSYEQYF. CDR3 nucleotide sequence: TGTGCCAGCAGCTTCAGCAGCTCCTACGAGCAGTACTTC. The full variable domain, with the rest looked up from reference TRBV11-3 and TRBJ2-7, is EAGVVQSPRYKIIEKKQPVAFWCNPISGHNTLYWYLQNLGQGPELLIRYENEEAVDDSQLPKDRFSAERLKGVDSTLKIQPAELGDSAVYLCASSFSSSYEQYFGPGTRLTVT.